The entry below gives a single TCR beta chain sequence along with its context. This sample stems from a study of T cell responses to AZD1222 COVID-19 vaccine. The CDR3 is made up of 16 amino acids. The germline CDR1 and CDR2 sequences are MGHRA and YSYEKL. The trim removed 0 bases at V and 3 bases at J, leaving 4 bases unmatched. Clones were read by immunoSEQ multiplex PCR, and TCRdb kept only the in-frame ones, dropping some. The sample has roughly 120,000 clones; approximately 88% are singletons. The clonotype originates from an adult in good health. The material sequenced was peripheral blood, taken on day 0 of AZD1222 vaccination. The chain couples TRBV4-1 to TRBJ2-2; 7 bases align to TRBD1. CDR3 bases: TGCGCCAGCAGCCAAGAGGGCGGACAGGACACCGGGGAGCTGTTTTTT. It translates to CASSQEGGQDTGELFF.